This TCR beta chain was documented in a study of T cells after yellow fever vaccination. General study points: A weaker secondary response peaked on day 5, the primary on day 15. Any FACS-sorted repertoire could hold abundant clonotypes that contaminate it from the bulk population. Most primary-vaccination clones reappeared after the booster (about 97% CD4, about 87% CD8). Clonotypes found in both CD4 and CD8 compartments made up a small share.

A note on this clonotype: Its antigen is not known.

Looked up from germline, CDR1 is KGHDR and CDR2 is SFDVKD. The CDR3 spans 13 residues. The ends were cut back, 4 bases at V and 8 bases at J, with 10 bases in the middle. TCRdb re-derived calls from the 5' RACE reads in MiXCR, one entry per CDR3 protein. The profile covers some 260,000 distinct CDR3 sequences, with around 5.2% appearing a single time and approximately 3.5% taken by the ten largest. The source of this sequence is a man between 18 and 35 years old who received the YFV17D yellow fever vaccine. Sequenced material: CD4+ T cells sorted from PBMCs, taken on the day of the yellow fever booster vaccination. The chain employs TRBV24-1 and TRBJ2-2; D not resolved. The CDR3 is CATSDPGSGELFF. The CDR3 bases are TGTGCCACCAGTGACCCCGGATCTGGGGAGCTGTTTTTT.